This TCR beta chain was documented in a study of shared clonotypes between healthy human individuals. Genomic DNA of each subset was evenly split across several immunoSEQ plates. Libraries were prepared by immunoSEQ multiplex PCR; TCRdb keeps only in-frame clonotypes and omits some of them. Among around 750,000 clones listed, around 74% were seen once. Of note for this clone: Its antigen is still unknown.

Study results and caveats: Some clonotypes were shared by all four sorted-subset donors, while others were not shared. The non-shared ones had lower generation probabilities than the shared ones.

The donors were adults (healthy and HIV-negative) with no recent acute infections or vaccinations. This CDR3 is built from 14 residues. Between the trimmed V and J ends, which lost 5 bases and 4 bases, there was a span of 11 bases. Per germline, CDR1 MNHNS and CDR2 SASEGT. Sequences were obtained from memory CD4+ T cells sorted from blood. As to subset: CD45RA-negative fraction. The chain employs TRBV6-1 and TRBJ1-4; no clear D. The TCR comes from a woman in her twenties or thirties in good health. The CDR3, as DNA: TGTGCCAGCAGTCTGACAAACAATAATGAAAAACTGTTTTTT. It codes for CASSLTNNNEKLFF.